Following are 5 T cell receptor beta chains from one sample sequenced in a study of shared clonotypes between healthy human individuals. The repertoire was sequenced with immunoSEQ multiplex PCR; TCRdb's copy has only in-frame clones and lacks some. The sample consists of some 1.5 million clones, roughly 98% of them appearing once. Sequencing was carried out using naive CD4+ T cells sorted from blood. Subset noted: CD45RA+ positively selected. Receptors were obtained from a young man in good health.

This clone was counted once. Other DNA sequences of this sample code for an identical CDR3. The CDR3 nucleotides read TGTGCCAGCAGCGTGGGGCAGGGGAACACCGGGGAGCTGTTTTTT. Protein product: CASSVGQGNTGELFF. V and J are TRBV9 and TRBJ2-2, with a weak D call TRBD1 (5 bases). The CDR3 sequence is 15 residues long. Trimming stripped 2 bases from V and 1 base from J, with 9 bases between. CDR1 SGDLS and CDR2 YYNGEE come from the germline V gene.

The chain joins TRBV9 to TRBJ1-1; a weak D match, TRBD1 (5 bases). This CDR3 has 14 amino acids. Germline lookup yields CDR1 SGDLS and CDR2 YYNGEE. V gave up 1 base and J gave up 5 bases, with 12 bases separating them. CDR3 amino acids: CASSVQGFGTEAFF. The DNA for the CDR3 is TGTGCCAGCAGCGTACAGGGCTTTGGTACTGAAGCTTTCTTT.

The rearrangement links TRBV7-2 to TRBJ2-7, with 9 bases fitting TRBD2. Germline V CDR1 and CDR2: SGHTA, FQGNSA. This CDR3 is built from 14 residues. Trimming at V came to 5 bases and at J to 3 bases, leaving 5 bases not matched to a gene. CDR3 nucleotide sequence: TGTGCCAGCAGCGCTAGCGGGACAGACTACGAGCAGTACTTC. Protein sequence: CASSASGTDYEQYF.

The rearrangement uses TRBV11-2 and TRBJ2-7; unclear D gene. CDR1 SGHAT and CDR2 FQNNGV come from the germline V gene. Between the trimmed V and J ends, which lost 5 bases and 5 bases, there was a span of 19 bases. There are 15 residues in the CDR3. CDR3 residues: CASSLITGRKNEQYF. For the CDR3, the DNA is TGTGCCAGCAGCCTCATAACCGGTAGGAAAAACGAGCAGTACTTC.

The chain employs TRBV19 and TRBJ2-7; D possibly matches TRBD1 or TRBD2 (5 bases each). This CDR3 is 15 amino acids long. The germline V gene has CDR1 LNHDA and CDR2 SQIVND (reference sequence). Deletions cut 2 bases from V and 4 bases from J, with 15 bases between. The CDR3 reads CASSISQIGAYEQYF. The CDR3 region has the DNA TGTGCCAGTAGTATAAGTCAGATCGGGGCTTACGAGCAGTACTTC.